The present TCR beta chain was sequenced within a study of T cells in localized non-small cell lung cancer. Points from the study as a whole: In adjacent lung appeared a median 57 of the top 100 tumor clones. Uninvolved adjacent lung had the highest recorded T cell clonality, with tumor below it.

By share, this clone ranks as medium-sized. Its antigen is not identified. Trimming took off 9 bases at V and 7 bases at J, with 13 bases between the two ends. The CDR3 consists of 13 residues. CDR1 and CDR2 (germline): KGHSH, LQKENI. The protocol was immunoSEQ multiplex PCR, while the TCRdb copy is restricted to in-frame clones and leaves out a portion. The sample shows under 50,000 clones, under 90% of them seen only once. The TCR originated in a man aged 35-75 years with stage III lung adenocarcinoma. The sequences come from peripheral blood mononuclear cells, collected before any cancer treatment. The chain uses TRBV18 and TRBJ1-6; D not resolved. CDR3 sequence reads: CASFRDPNSPLHF. CDR3 DNA sequence: TGTGCCAGTTTTAGGGATCCCAATTCACCCCTCCACTTT.